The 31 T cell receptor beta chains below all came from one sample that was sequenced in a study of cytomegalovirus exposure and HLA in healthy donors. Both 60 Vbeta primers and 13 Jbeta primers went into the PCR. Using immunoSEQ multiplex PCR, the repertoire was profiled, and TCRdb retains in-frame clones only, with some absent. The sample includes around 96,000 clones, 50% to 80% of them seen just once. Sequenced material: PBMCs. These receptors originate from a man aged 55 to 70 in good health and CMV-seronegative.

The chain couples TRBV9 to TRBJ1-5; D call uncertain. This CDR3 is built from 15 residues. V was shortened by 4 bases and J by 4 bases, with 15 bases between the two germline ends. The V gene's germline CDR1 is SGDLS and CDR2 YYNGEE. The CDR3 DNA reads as TGTGCCAGCAGCACCGGGGTTGGAGAAAATCAGCCCCAGCATTTT. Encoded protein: CASSTGVGENQPQHF.

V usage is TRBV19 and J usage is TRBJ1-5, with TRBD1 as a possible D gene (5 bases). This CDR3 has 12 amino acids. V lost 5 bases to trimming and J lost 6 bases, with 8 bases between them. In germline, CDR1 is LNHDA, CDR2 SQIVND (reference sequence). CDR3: CASSGRGQPQHF. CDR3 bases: TGTGCCAGTAGTGGAAGGGGTCAGCCCCAGCATTTT.

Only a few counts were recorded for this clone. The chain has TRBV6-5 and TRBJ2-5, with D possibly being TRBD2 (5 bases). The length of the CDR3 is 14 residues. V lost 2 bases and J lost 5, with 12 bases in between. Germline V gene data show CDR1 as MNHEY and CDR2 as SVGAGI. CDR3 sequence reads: CASSYALDPETQYF. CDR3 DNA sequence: TGTGCCAGCAGTTACGCACTAGATCCGGAGACCCAGTACTTC.

The CDR3 protein is CASSSDRGNEKLFF. Here the CDR3 DNA reads TGTGCCAGCAGCTCTGACAGGGGGAATGAAAAACTGTTTTTT. V is TRBV28 and J is TRBJ1-4, with 9 bases identical to TRBD1. The V gene's germline CDR1 is MDHEN and CDR2 SYDVKM. The junction had 4 bases not matched to a gene; V was cut back by 6 bases and J by 5 bases. CDR3 length: 14 residues. Together with reference TRBV28 and TRBJ1-4, the CDR3 gives the full variable domain: DVKVTQSSRYLVKRTGEKVFLECVQDMDHENMFWYRQDPGLGLRLIYFSYDVKMKEKGDIPEGYSVSREKKERFSLILESASTNQTSMYLCASSSDRGNEKLFFGSGTQLSVL.

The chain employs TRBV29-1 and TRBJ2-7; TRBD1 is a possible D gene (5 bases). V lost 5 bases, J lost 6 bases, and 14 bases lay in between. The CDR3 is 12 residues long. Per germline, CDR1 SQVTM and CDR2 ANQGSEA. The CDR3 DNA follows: TGCAGCGTTCAGGGCCCCTCCGGCGAGCAGTACTTC. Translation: CSVQGPSGEQYF.

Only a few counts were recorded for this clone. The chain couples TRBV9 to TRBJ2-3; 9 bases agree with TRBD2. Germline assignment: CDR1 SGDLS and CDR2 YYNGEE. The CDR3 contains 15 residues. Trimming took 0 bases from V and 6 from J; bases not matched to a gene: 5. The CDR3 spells CASSVGLAAFDTQYF. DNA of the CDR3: TGTGCCAGCAGCGTAGGACTAGCGGCGTTTGATACGCAGTATTTT.

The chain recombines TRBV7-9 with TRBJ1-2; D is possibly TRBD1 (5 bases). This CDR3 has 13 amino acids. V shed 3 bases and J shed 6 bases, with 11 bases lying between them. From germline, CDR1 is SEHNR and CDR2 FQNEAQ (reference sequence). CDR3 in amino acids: CASSFRGGDGYTF. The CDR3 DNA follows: TGTGCCAGCAGCTTTAGGGGAGGGGATGGCTACACCTTC.

Written as DNA, the CDR3 is TGTGCCAGTAGTCTCGGGGGGGGGTTTAGGAACACTGAAGCTTTCTTT. Protein: CASSLGGGFRNTEAFF. This sequence joins TRBV19 and TRBJ1-1; tentative D call: TRBD1 (5 bases). V lost 5 bases and J lost 1, with 17 bases in between. The CDR3 has 16 residues. CDR1 and CDR2 from the germline V gene are LNHDA and SQIVND (reference sequence).

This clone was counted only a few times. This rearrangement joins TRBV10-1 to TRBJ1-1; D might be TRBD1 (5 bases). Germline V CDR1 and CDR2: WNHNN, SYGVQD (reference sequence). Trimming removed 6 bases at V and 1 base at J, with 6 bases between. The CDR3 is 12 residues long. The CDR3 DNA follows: TGCGCCAGCAGGGGGCCGAACACTGAAGCTTTCTTT. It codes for CASRGPNTEAFF.

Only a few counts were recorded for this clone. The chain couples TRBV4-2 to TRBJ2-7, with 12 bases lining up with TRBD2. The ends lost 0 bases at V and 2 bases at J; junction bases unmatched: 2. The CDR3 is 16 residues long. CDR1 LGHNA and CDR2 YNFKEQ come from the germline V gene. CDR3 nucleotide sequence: TGTGCCAGCAGCCAAGAAGGACTAGCGGGACCCTACGAGCAGTACTTC. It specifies CASSQEGLAGPYEQYF.

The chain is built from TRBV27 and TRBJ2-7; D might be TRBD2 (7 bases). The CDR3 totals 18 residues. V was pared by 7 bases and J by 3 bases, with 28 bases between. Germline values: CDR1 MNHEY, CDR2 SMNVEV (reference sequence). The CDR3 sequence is CASTPFPPDSGVYYEQYF. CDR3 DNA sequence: TGTGCCAGCACCCCTTTCCCCCCGGACAGCGGGGTTTACTACGAGCAGTACTTC.

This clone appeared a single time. The CDR3 DNA reads TGTGCCAGCAGCGCTCGGGACAGTCTCAAGTATACGCAGTATTTT. Translating it yields CASSARDSLKYTQYF. The J gene is TRBJ2-3, the V gene TRBV9; 7 bases fit TRBD1. Trimming at V came to 3 bases and at J to 7 bases, leaving 11 bases not matched to a gene. Per germline, CDR1 SGDLS and CDR2 YYNGEE. The length of the CDR3 is 15 residues.

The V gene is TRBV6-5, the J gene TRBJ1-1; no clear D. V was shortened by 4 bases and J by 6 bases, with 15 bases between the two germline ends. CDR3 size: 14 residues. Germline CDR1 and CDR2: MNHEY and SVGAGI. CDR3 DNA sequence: TGTGCCAGCAGTTTTGAGGTCGAAAGCGCTGAAGCTTTCTTT. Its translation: CASSFEVESAEAFF.

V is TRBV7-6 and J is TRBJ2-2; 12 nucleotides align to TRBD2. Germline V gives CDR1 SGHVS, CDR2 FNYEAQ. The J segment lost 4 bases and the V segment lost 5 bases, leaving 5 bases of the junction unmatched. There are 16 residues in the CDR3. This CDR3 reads CASSGLAGGPTGELFF. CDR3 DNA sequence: TGTGCCAGCAGCGGCCTAGCGGGAGGGCCCACCGGGGAGCTGTTTTTT.

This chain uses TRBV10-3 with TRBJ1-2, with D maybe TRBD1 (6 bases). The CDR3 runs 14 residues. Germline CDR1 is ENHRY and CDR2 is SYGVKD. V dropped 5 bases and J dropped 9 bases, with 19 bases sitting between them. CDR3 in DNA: TGTGCCATCAGTTGGGGGGGGCAGGACGCCCGCTACACCTTC. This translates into CAISWGGQDARYTF.

As DNA, the CDR3 is TGTGCCAGTAGGGCCTCGACAGGGAGTGACTATGGCTACACCTTC. Its protein is CASRASTGSDYGYTF. The gene calls are TRBV19 and TRBJ1-2; 7 nucleotides agree with TRBD1. Germline V CDR1 and CDR2: LNHDA, SQIVND (reference sequence). The J segment lost 3 bases and the V segment lost 6 bases, leaving 10 bases of the junction unmatched. CDR3 length: 15 residues.

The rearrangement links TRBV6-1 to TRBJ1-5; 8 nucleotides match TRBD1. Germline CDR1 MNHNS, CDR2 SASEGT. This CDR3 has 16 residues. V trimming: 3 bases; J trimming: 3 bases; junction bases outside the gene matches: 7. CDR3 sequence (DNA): TGTGCCAGCAGTGAGGGTCGGACAGGGCTCAATCAGCCCCAGCATTTT. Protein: CASSEGRTGLNQPQHF.

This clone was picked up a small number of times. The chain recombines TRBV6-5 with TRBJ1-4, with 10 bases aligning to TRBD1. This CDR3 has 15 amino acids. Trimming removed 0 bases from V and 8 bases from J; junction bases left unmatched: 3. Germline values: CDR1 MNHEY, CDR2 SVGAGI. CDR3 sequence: CASSYSTGGWEKLFF. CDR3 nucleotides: TGTGCCAGCAGTTACTCGACAGGGGGCTGGGAAAAACTGTTTTTT.

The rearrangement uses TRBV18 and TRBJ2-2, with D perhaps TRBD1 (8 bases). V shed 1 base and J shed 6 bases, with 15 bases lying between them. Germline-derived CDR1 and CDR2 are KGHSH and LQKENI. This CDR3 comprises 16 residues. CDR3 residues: CASSPRTGREPGELFF. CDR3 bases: TGTGCCAGCTCACCACGGACAGGGAGGGAACCCGGGGAGCTGTTTTTT.

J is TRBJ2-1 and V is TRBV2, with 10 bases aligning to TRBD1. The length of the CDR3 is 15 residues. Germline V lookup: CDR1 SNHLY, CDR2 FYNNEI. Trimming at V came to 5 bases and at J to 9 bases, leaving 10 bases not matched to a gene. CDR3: CASSLRDRGGGEQFF. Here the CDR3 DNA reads TGTGCCAGCAGTCTCCGGGACAGGGGCGGGGGTGAGCAGTTCTTC.

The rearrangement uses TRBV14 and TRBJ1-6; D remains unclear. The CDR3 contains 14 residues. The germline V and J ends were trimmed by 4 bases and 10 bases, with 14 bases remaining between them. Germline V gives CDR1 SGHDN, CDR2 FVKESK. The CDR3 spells CASSLTSGVSPLHF. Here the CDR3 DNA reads TGTGCCAGCAGCCTAACCTCCGGGGTATCACCCCTCCACTTT.

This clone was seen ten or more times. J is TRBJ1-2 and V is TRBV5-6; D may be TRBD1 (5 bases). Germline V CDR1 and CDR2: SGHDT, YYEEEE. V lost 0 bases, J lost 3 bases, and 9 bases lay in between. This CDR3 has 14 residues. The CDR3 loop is CASSLVRGDYGYTF. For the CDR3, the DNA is TGTGCCAGCAGCTTGGTTCGGGGGGACTATGGCTACACCTTC.

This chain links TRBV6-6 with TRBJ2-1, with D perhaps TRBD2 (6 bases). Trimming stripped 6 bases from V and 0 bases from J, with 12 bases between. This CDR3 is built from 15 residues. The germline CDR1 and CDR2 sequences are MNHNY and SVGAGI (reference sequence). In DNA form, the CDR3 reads TGTGCCAGCAGCCGGAGGGGAGCCTCCTACAATGAGCAGTTCTTC. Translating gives CASSRRGASYNEQFF.

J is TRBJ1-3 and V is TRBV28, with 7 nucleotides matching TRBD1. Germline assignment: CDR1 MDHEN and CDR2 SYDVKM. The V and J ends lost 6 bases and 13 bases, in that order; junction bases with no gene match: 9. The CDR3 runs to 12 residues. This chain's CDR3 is CASRRDSYLIYF. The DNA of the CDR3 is TGTGCCAGCAGAAGGGACAGTTATCTTATATATTTT.

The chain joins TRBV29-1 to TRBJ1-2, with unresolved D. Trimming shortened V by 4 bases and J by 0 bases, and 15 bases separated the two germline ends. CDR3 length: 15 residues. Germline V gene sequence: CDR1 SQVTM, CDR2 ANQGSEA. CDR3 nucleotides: TGCAGCGTTGTTATGTGGCAGCGCGCTAACTATGGCTACACCTTC. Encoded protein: CSVVMWQRANYGYTF.

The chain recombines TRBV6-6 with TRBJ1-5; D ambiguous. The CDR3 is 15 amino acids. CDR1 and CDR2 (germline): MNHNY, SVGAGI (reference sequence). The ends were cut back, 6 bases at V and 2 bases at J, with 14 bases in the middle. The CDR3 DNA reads TGTGCCAGCAGGCCCGATAACAGTCGCAATCAGCCCCAGCATTTT. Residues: CASRPDNSRNQPQHF.

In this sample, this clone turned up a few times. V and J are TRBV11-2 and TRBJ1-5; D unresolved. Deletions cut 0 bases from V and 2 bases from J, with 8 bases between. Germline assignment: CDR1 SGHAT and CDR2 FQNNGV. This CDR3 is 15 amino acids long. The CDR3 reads CASSLDGSGNQPQHF. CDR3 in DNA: TGTGCCAGCAGCTTAGATGGCAGTGGCAATCAGCCCCAGCATTTT. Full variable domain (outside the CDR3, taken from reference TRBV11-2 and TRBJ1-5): EAGVAQSPRYKIIEKRQSVAFWCNPISGHATLYWYQQILGQGPKLLIQFQNNGVVDDSQLPKDRFSAERLKGVDSTLKIQPAKLEDSAVYLCASSLDGSGNQPQHFGDGTRLSIL.

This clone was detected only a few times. CDR3 amino acids: CASSPPGQGLSEQYF. The DNA for the CDR3 is TGTGCCAGCTCACCACCGGGACAGGGGTTATCCGAGCAGTACTTC. J is TRBJ2-7 and V is TRBV18, with 10 bases matching TRBD1. This CDR3 has 15 amino acids. The germline gives CDR1 KGHSH, CDR2 LQKENI. Losses at the gene ends were 0 bases for V and 6 bases for J; bases not matched to a gene: 5.

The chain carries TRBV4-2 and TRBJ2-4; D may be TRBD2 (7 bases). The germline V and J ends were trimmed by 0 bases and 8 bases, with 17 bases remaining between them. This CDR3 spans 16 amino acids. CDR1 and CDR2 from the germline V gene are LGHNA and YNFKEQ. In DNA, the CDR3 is TGTGCCAGCAGCCAAGATAGGGGGAGCGGGGTCGACATTCAGTACTTC. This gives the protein CASSQDRGSGVDIQYF.

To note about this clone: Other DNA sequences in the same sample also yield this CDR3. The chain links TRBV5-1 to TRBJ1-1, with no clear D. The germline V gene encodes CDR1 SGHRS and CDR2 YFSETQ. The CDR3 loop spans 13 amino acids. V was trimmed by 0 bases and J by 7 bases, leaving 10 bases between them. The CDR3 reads CASSLDGFREAFF. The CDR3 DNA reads TGCGCCAGCAGCTTGGACGGGTTTCGTGAAGCTTTCTTT.

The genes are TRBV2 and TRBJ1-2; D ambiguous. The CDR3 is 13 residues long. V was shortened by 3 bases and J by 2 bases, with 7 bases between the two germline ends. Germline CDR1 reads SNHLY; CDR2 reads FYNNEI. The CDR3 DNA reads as TGTGCCAGCAGTGATGGACTCAACTATGGCTACACCTTC. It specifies CASSDGLNYGYTF.